Listed here are 7 T cell receptor beta chains from one sample, sequenced in a study of OX40 agonist ivuxolimab in advanced cancers. Measured with immunoSEQ multiplex PCR; TCRdb has only the in-frame clones, and not every one. Of over 95,000 clones in the sample, about 90% are singletons; the top ten hold roughly 0.77%. The sequences come from CD4+ or CD8+ T cells sorted from blood, collected in a trial of the OX40 agonist ivuxolimab. These receptors were taken from an adult with an advanced solid tumor such as melanoma, head and neck, liver or kidney cancer.

This chain uses TRBV28 with TRBJ1-2, with D maybe TRBD1 (5 bases). CDR3 length equals 13 residues. Germline V gene sequence: CDR1 MDHEN, CDR2 SYDVKM. Trimming removed 7 bases at V and 4 bases at J, with 13 bases between. The chain's CDR3 is CASTPRRGYGYTF. CDR3 coding DNA: TGTGCCAGCACCCCTAGGAGGGGCTATGGCTACACCTTC.

The genes are TRBV5-1 and TRBJ1-1, with D possibly TRBD1 on 5 matching bases. CDR1 is SGHRS, CDR2 YFSETQ, per germline. V dropped 2 bases and J dropped 2 bases, with 7 bases sitting between them. The CDR3 totals 13 residues. CDR3 residues: CASSFDSNTEAFF. The CDR3 bases are TGCGCCAGCAGCTTTGACAGCAACACTGAAGCTTTCTTT.

The gene calls are TRBV2 and TRBJ2-3; perhaps TRBD2 as D (6 bases). In germline, CDR1 is SNHLY, CDR2 FYNNEI. The CDR3 extends over 14 amino acids. Trimming cost V 5 bases and J 5 bases, with 14 bases left between them. CDR3 nucleotides: TGTGCCAGCAGTCCCAAGGACGGGGGAGATACGCAGTATTTT. It translates to CASSPKDGGDTQYF. The whole variable domain, filled in from reference TRBV2 and TRBJ2-3, reads EPEVTQTPSHQVTQMGQEVILRCVPISNHLYFYWYRQILGQKVEFLVSFYNNEISEKSEIFDDQFSVERPDGSNFTLKIRSTKLEDSAMYFCASSPKDGGDTQYFGPGTRLTVL.

The rearrangement links TRBV23-1 to TRBJ2-6; 8 bases align to TRBD1. TRBV23-1 is treated as an ORF (open reading frame) with a function not yet certain. This CDR3 is built from 22 residues. J gave up 0 bases and V 0 bases, and 16 bases lay outside the gene matches. CDR3 loop: CASSQSWRQGAIYFSGANVLTF. The CDR3, as DNA: TGCGCCAGCAGTCAATCGTGGCGCCAGGGGGCGATTTATTTCTCTGGGGCCAACGTCCTGACTTTC.

The V and J genes are TRBV28 and TRBJ2-7; perhaps TRBD1 as D (6 bases). The germline gives CDR1 MDHEN, CDR2 SYDVKM. Trimming removed 4 bases from V and 4 bases from J, with 17 bases in between. The length of the CDR3 is 15 residues. The CDR3 spells CASSSPGASMYEQYF. DNA for the CDR3: TGTGCCAGCAGTTCTCCAGGGGCGTCCATGTACGAGCAGTACTTC.

A few counts support this clone. This chain joins TRBV6-6 and TRBJ2-7, with no clear D. The CDR3 sequence is 13 residues long. Trimming removed 2 bases from V and 2 bases from J, with 7 bases in between. CDR1 and CDR2 (germline): MNHNY, SVGAGI (reference sequence). CDR3 amino acids: CASSYDSAYEQYF. Written as DNA, the CDR3 is TGTGCCAGCAGTTACGATTCCGCCTACGAGCAGTACTTC.

The chain combines TRBV6-5 with TRBJ2-7; maybe TRBD1 (6 bases). The germline gives CDR1 MNHEY, CDR2 SVGAGI. V lost 2 bases and J lost 3, with 8 bases in between. This CDR3 spans 13 amino acids. The CDR3 DNA sequence: TGTGCCAGCAGTTACGGACAGTACTACGAGCAGTACTTC. Its protein is CASSYGQYYEQYF.